The 23 T cell receptor beta chains in this list originate from one sample, sequenced in a study of shared clonotypes between healthy human individuals. The repertoire was sequenced with immunoSEQ multiplex PCR; TCRdb's copy has only in-frame clones and lacks some. Among approximately 700,000 clones listed, approximately 73% were seen once. Sequencing input: memory CD4+ T cells sorted from blood. Stated subset: CD45RA-negative fraction. These receptors all stem from a woman in her twenties or thirties in good health.

The V gene is TRBV6-1, the J gene TRBJ1-4; D is undetermined. The CDR3 totals 12 residues. V lost 6 bases, J lost 4 bases, and 6 bases lay in between. CDR1 is MNHNS, CDR2 SASEGT, per germline. CDR3 DNA sequence: TGTGCCAGCAGGACAATTAATGAAAAACTGTTTTTT. Its translation is CASRTINEKLFF.

Concerning this clone: One end of the junction varies from germline; a read error may be responsible. This chain uses TRBV5-5 with TRBJ2-7, with D unresolved. Per the germline V gene, CDR1 is SGHKS and CDR2 is YYEKEE (reference sequence). This CDR3 is built from 14 residues. The CDR3 here is CVSSLRPFDYEQYF. CDR3 in DNA: TGTGTCAGCAGCTTGCGGCCCTTCGACTACGAGCAGTACTTC. The full variable domain, its missing parts supplied by reference TRBV5-5 and TRBJ2-7, is DAGVTQSPTHLIKTRGQQVTLRCSPISGHKSVSWYQQVLGQGPQFIFQYYEKEERGRGNFPDRFSARQFPNYSSELNVNALLLGDSALYLCVSSLRPFDYEQYFGPGTRLTVT.

This clone came up a few times. This chain links TRBV5-1 with TRBJ2-2, with a possible D match to TRBD2 (5 bases). Germline CDR1 and CDR2: SGHRS and YFSETQ. The CDR3 contains 13 residues. The germline V and J ends were trimmed by 4 bases and 6 bases, with 10 bases remaining between them. DNA of the CDR3: TGCGCCAGCAGCCCGGACGGGGCCGGGGAGCTGTTTTTT. It yields the protein CASSPDGAGELFF.

The table lists this clone with a few counts. The chain joins TRBV21-1 to TRBJ1-5; the DNA was not used to check the table's D call, TRBD1. TRBV21-1 is annotated as a pseudogene. This CDR3 comprises 13 residues. CDR3 sequence reads: CASSPRQGQPQHF. The CDR3 bases are TGTGCCAGCAGCCCGCGACAGGGCCAGCCCCAGCATTTT.

The gene calls are TRBV2 and TRBJ2-2; D remains unclear. Germline V CDR1 and CDR2: SNHLY, FYNNEI. The V and J ends lost 8 bases and 7 bases respectively, with 14 bases between them. CDR3 length: 13 residues. CDR3 sequence: CASRFSRNGELFF. CDR3 DNA sequence: TGTGCCAGCCGATTTAGTAGGAACGGGGAGCTGTTTTTT.

This rearrangement joins TRBV19 to TRBJ2-5; TRBD1 might be the D (6 bases). Trimming took off 7 bases at V and 4 bases at J, with 22 bases between the two ends. The CDR3 has 16 residues. The germline V gene encodes CDR1 LNHDA and CDR2 SQIVND (reference sequence). Here the CDR3 reads CASTQPGHDDGETQYF. The CDR3, as DNA: TGTGCCAGTACCCAACCGGGACACGACGATGGAGAGACCCAGTACTTC.

This clone occurred a few times. Other DNA sequences in this specimen translate into the identical CDR3. The genes are TRBV28 and TRBJ1-2, with 9 bases aligning to TRBD1. V lost 8 bases and J lost 4; bases outside the gene matches: 2. The CDR3 runs to 12 residues. Germline V CDR1 and CDR2: MDHEN, SYDVKM. CDR3 residues: CASSGQGYGYTF. The CDR3 DNA follows: TGTGCCAGCTCGGGACAGGGCTATGGCTACACCTTC.

The chain recombines TRBV6-5 with TRBJ1-5; D may be TRBD1 (5 bases). The V end lost 6 bases, the J end lost 5 bases, and 14 bases lay between the germline ends. Germline V gives CDR1 MNHEY, CDR2 SVGAGI. The CDR3 is 14 residues long. CDR3 loop: CASRPTGDDQPQHF. CDR3 nucleotide sequence: TGTGCCAGCAGGCCTACAGGTGATGATCAGCCCCAGCATTTT.

This clone has a handful of counts. J is TRBJ1-1 and V is TRBV5-4; unclear D gene. Germline-derived CDR1 and CDR2 are SGHNT and YYREEE (reference sequence). CDR3 length: 15 residues. V gave up 3 bases and J gave up 0 bases, with 12 bases separating them. The CDR3: CASSSGSLMNTEAFF. CDR3 DNA sequence: TGTGCCAGCAGCTCCGGGTCTCTTATGAACACTGAAGCTTTCTTT.

Notes on this clone: This may come from a read error, since a much larger clone is one base off. The chain recombines TRBV9 with TRBJ2-7; 8 nucleotides match TRBD1. CDR1 and CDR2 (germline): SGDLS, YYNGEE. V dropped 4 bases and J dropped 1; count of bases not matched to a gene: 4. This CDR3 has 14 amino acids. CDR3: CASSSRTGSYEQYF. The CDR3 nucleotides are TGTGCCAGCAGCTCCAGGACAGGGTCCTACGAGCAGTACTTC.

As to this clone: This likely came from a read error, as a far larger clone is one base away. The sample contains more than one DNA sequence encoding this CDR3. The chain employs TRBV28 and TRBJ1-3, with 8 bases that match TRBD1. The trim removed 4 bases at V and 4 bases at J, leaving 6 bases unmatched. From germline, CDR1 is MDHEN and CDR2 SYDVKM. This CDR3 spans 15 amino acids. CDR3 region: CASSSGQGDGNTIYF. CDR3 bases: TGTGCCAGCAGTTCCGGACAGGGAGACGGAAACACCATATATTTT.

This rearrangement joins TRBV29-1 to TRBJ2-1, with 13 bases lining up with TRBD2. The CDR3 has 15 residues. Germline CDR1 reads SQVTM; CDR2 reads ANQGSEA. Unmatched junction bases numbered 12, after V lost 7 bases and J lost 9 bases. DNA of the CDR3: TGCAGCGCCCTCGGACTAGCGGGAGTTCGAGGTGAGCAGTTCTTC. Encoded protein: CSALGLAGVRGEQFF.

The CDR3 DNA sequence: TGTGCCAGCAGCTTAGCGGCAGAGAACTATGGCTACACCTTC. Its translation is CASSLAAENYGYTF. This sequence joins TRBV7-9 and TRBJ1-2, with unresolved D. V lost 0 bases to trimming and J lost 2 bases, with 7 bases between them. This CDR3 region has 14 residues. From germline, CDR1 is SEHNR and CDR2 FQNEAQ (reference sequence).

The chain links TRBV4-2 to TRBJ2-7; D not resolved. The V and J ends lost 1 base and 3 bases respectively, with 10 bases between them. Germline CDR1 and CDR2: LGHNA and YNFKEQ. The CDR3 is 14 amino acids. The CDR3 coding sequence is TGTGCCAGCAGCCAAGGGGGTAGCCGCTACGAGCAGTACTTC. Translation: CASSQGGSRYEQYF.

This clone was counted many times. The CDR3 protein is CASSLSSIGTDTQYF. CDR3 sequence (DNA): TGCGCCAGCAGCTTATCGTCCATAGGGACAGATACGCAGTATTTT. V gene TRBV5-1 combines with J gene TRBJ2-3; D is ambiguous. The CDR3 is 15 amino acids. Trimming took off 2 bases at V and 3 bases at J, with 13 bases between the two ends. The germline CDR1 and CDR2 sequences are SGHRS and YFSETQ.

The chain is built from TRBV7-2 and TRBJ2-7; weak D call: TRBD2 (6 bases). V was clipped by 4 bases and J by 5 bases, with 15 bases between them. Looked up from germline, CDR1 is SGHTA and CDR2 is FQGNSA. The CDR3 runs to 14 residues. CDR3 nucleotides: TGTGCCAGCAGCTCCGGTCTAGCGACACACGAGCAGTACTTC. Its translation: CASSSGLATHEQYF.

This rearrangement joins TRBV4-1 to TRBJ2-7, with TRBD1 matching over 8 bases. Germline assignment: CDR1 MGHRA and CDR2 YSYEKL. The CDR3 loop spans 14 amino acids. J lost 6 bases, V lost 4 bases, and 8 bases had no gene match. As DNA, the CDR3 is TGCGCCAGCAGCCGACCAGGGGGCCGGGGCGAGCAGTACTTC. Amino acids: CASSRPGGRGEQYF.

The chain carries TRBV6-1 and TRBJ1-3, with 7 positions matching TRBD1. CDR3 size: 16 residues. CDR1 MNHNS and CDR2 SASEGT come from the germline V gene. The junction had 3 bases not matched to a gene; V was cut back by 1 base and J by 0 bases. CDR3 coding DNA: TGTGCCAGCAGTGAAGTAGGGACAGCCTCTGGAAACACCATATATTTT. Amino acids: CASSEVGTASGNTIYF.

The chain joins TRBV6-1 to TRBJ2-7; 9 nucleotides align to TRBD2. This CDR3 has 13 residues. V lost 6 bases to trimming and J lost 4 bases; unmatched junction nucleotides: 4. The V gene's germline CDR1 is MNHNS and CDR2 SASEGT. The CDR3 DNA is TGTGCCAGCAGGGGGAGCGGGAGGTACGAGCAGTACTTC. Translating it yields CASRGSGRYEQYF.

V gene TRBV7-8 combines with J gene TRBJ2-7; TRBD1 aligns across 7 bases. This CDR3 is 15 amino acids long. Trimming cost V 5 bases and J 3 bases; bases outside gene matches: 10. Germline V gene data show CDR1 as SGHVS and CDR2 as FQNEAQ. CDR3 nucleotide sequence: TGTGCCAGCAGCCCCCGACAGGGCCGAAACTACGAGCAGTACTTC. Protein product: CASSPRQGRNYEQYF.

V is TRBV29-1 and J is TRBJ2-5, with 7 nucleotides matching TRBD2. Germline V lookup: CDR1 SQVTM, CDR2 ANQGSEA. After removal of 7 bases from V and 2 bases from J, the junction contained 1 base not matched to a gene. This CDR3 is built from 11 residues. The CDR3 is CSGGGQETQYF. The CDR3 DNA reads TGCAGCGGGGGGGGTCAAGAGACCCAGTACTTC.

The V gene is TRBV25-1, the J gene TRBJ1-1, with 7 bases lining up with TRBD1. Germline-derived CDR1 and CDR2 are MGHDK and SYGVNS. Trimming at V came to 6 bases and at J to 0 bases, leaving 13 bases not matched to a gene. The CDR3 is made up of 17 amino acids. Here the CDR3 reads CASSPWRPGQMNTEAFF. CDR3 coding DNA: TGTGCCAGCAGCCCCTGGAGACCGGGACAGATGAACACTGAAGCTTTCTTT.

The V gene is TRBV7-7, the J gene TRBJ2-5, with TRBD1 as a possible D gene (6 bases). Germline CDR1 is SSHAT and CDR2 is FNYEAQ (reference sequence). The CDR3 runs to 14 residues. Trimming took off 5 bases at V and 5 bases at J, with 15 bases between the two ends. The CDR3 region has the DNA TGTGCCAGCAGCGCGAACAGGGCGGGCGAGACCCAGTACTTC. It specifies CASSANRAGETQYF.